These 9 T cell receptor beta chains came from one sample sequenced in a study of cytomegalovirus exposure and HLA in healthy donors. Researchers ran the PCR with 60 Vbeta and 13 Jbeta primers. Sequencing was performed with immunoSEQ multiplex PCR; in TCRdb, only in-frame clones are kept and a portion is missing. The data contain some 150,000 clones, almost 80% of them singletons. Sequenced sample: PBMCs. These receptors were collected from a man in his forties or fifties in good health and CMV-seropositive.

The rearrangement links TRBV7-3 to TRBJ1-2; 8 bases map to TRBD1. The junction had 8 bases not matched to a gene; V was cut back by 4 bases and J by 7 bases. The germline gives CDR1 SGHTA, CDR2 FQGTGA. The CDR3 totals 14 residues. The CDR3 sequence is CASSSSPGGGGYTF. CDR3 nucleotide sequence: TGTGCCAGCAGCTCATCCCCAGGGGGCGGTGGCTACACCTTC.

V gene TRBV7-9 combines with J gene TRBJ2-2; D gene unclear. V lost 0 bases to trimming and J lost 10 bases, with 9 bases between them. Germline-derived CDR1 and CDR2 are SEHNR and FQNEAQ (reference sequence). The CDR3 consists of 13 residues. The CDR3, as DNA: TGTGCCAGCAGCTTAGCGGGCCCGGTGGAGCTGTTTTTT. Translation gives CASSLAGPVELFF.

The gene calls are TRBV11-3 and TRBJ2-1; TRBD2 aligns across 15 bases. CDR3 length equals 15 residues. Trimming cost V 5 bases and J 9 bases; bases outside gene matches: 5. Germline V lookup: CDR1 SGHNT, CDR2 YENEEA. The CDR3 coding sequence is TGTGCCAGCAGCGAGCCGGGACTAGCGGGAGGTGAGCAGTTCTTC. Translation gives CASSEPGLAGGEQFF.

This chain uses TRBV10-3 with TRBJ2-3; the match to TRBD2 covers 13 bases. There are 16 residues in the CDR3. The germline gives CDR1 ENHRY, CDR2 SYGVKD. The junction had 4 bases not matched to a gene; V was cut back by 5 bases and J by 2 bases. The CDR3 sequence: CAISKTSGRLTDTQYF. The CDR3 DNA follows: TGTGCCATCAGTAAGACTAGCGGGAGGCTCACAGATACGCAGTATTTT.

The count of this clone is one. The chain's CDR3 is CASSPLAGSSYNEQFF. CDR3 bases: TGTGCCAGCAGCCCCTTAGCGGGGAGCTCCTACAATGAGCAGTTCTTC. The V call is TRBV7-6, the J call TRBJ2-1; 8 nucleotides align to TRBD2. Germline-derived CDR1 and CDR2 are SGHVS and FNYEAQ. Germline trimming cut 5 bases from V and 0 bases from J; bases unmatched to any gene: 6. The CDR3 spans 16 residues.

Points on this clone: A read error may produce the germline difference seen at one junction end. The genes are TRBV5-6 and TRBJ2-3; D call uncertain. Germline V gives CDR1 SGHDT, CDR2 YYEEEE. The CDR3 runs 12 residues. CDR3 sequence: CASSLGSVRSDF. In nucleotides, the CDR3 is TGTGCCAGCAGCTTGGGGAGTGTTAGGTCTGATTTT.

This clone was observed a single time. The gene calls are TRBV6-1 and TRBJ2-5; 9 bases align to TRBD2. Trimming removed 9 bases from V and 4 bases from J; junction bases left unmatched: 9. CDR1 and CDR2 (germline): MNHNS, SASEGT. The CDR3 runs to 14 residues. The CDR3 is CASSGGWYAETQYF. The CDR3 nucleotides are TGTGCCAGTAGCGGGGGATGGTACGCAGAGACCCAGTACTTC.

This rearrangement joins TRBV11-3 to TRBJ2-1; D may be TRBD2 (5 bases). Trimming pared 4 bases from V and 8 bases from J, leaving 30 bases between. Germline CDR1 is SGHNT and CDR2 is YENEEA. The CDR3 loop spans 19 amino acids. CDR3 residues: CASSSPVTKRRDRPHEQFF. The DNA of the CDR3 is TGTGCCAGCAGCTCCCCTGTGACTAAGAGGCGCGACCGGCCGCATGAGCAGTTCTTC.

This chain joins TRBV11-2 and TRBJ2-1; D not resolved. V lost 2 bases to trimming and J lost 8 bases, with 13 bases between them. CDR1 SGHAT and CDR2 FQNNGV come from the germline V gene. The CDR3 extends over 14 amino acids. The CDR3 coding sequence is TGTGCCAGCAGCTTATCGGAGCTTTGGGATGAGCAGTTCTTC. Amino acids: CASSLSELWDEQFF.